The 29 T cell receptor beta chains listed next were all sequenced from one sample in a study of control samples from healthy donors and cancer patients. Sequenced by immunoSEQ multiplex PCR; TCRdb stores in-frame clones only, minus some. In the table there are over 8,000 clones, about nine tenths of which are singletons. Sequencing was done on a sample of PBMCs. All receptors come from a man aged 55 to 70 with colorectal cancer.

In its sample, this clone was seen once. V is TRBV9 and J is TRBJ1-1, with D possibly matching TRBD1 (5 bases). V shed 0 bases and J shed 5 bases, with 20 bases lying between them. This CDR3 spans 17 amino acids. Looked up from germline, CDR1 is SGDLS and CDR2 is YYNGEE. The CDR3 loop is CASSVEVGGGVTTEAFF. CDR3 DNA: TGTGCCAGCAGCGTAGAAGTTGGGGGAGGGGTGACGACTGAAGCTTTCTTT.

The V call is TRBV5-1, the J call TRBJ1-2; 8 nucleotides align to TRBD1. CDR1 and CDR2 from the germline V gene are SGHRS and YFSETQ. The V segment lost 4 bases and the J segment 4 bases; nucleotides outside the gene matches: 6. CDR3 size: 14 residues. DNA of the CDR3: TGCGCCAGCAGCCCCGGACAGGGCAGCTATGGCTACACCTTC. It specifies CASSPGQGSYGYTF.

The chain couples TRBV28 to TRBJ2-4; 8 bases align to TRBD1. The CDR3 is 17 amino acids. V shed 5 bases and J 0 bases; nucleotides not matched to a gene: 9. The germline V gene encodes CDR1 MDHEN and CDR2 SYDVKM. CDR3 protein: CASSTWDRRLAKNIQYF. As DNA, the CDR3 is TGTGCCAGCAGTACCTGGGACAGGCGACTAGCCAAAAACATTCAGTACTTC.

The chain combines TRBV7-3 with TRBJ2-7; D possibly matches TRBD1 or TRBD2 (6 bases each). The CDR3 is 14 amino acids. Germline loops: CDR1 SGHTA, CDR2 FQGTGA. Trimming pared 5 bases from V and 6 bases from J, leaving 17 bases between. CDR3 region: CASSPKGGGSEQYF. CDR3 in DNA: TGTGCCAGCAGCCCCAAGGGGGGTGGCAGCGAGCAGTACTTC.

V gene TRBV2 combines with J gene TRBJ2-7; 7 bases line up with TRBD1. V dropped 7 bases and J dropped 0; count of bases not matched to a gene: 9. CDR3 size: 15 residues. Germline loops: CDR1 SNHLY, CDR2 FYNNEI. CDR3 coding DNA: TGTGCCAGCAACGACGGGACAGTTAGCTCCTACGAGCAGTACTTC. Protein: CASNDGTVSSYEQYF.

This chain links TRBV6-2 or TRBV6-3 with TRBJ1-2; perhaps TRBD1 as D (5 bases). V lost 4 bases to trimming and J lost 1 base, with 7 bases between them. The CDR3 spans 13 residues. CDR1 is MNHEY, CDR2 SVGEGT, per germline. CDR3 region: CASSLTVNYGYTF. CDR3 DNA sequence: TGTGCCAGCAGTTTGACAGTTAACTATGGCTACACCTTC.

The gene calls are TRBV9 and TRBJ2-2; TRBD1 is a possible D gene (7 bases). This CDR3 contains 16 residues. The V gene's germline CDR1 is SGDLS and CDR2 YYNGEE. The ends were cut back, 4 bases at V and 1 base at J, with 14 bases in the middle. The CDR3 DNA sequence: TGTGCCAGCAGCCAACCAGGGGGGCTGAACACCGGGGAGCTGTTTTTT. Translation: CASSQPGGLNTGELFF.

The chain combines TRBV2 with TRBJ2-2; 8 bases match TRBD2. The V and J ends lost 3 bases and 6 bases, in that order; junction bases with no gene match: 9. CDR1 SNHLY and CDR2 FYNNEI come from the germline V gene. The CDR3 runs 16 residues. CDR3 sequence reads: CASSDLSGALAGELFF. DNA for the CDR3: TGTGCCAGCAGTGATCTTAGCGGGGCCCTGGCCGGGGAGCTGTTTTTT. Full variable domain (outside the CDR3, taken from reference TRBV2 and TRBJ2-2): EPEVTQTPSHQVTQMGQEVILRCVPISNHLYFYWYRQILGQKVEFLVSFYNNEISEKSEIFDDQFSVERPDGSNFTLKIRSTKLEDSAMYFCASSDLSGALAGELFFGEGSRLTVL.

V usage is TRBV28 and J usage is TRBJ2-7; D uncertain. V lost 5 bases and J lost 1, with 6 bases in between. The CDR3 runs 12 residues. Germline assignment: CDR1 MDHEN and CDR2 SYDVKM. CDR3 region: CASSGRSYEQYF. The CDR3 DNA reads TGTGCCAGCAGTGGACGGTCCTACGAGCAGTACTTC.

The CDR3 bases are TGTGCCAGCAGTGACCCCGGTCGTGGGGGGCAGTACTTC. Protein: CASSDPGRGGQYF. This chain uses TRBV6-1 with TRBJ2-7; D may be TRBD1 or TRBD2 (5 bases each). V lost 3 bases and J lost 9, with 15 bases in between. This CDR3 contains 13 residues. From germline, CDR1 is MNHNS and CDR2 SASEGT.

The DNA for the CDR3 is TGCGCCAGCAGGGACAGTGTAAGAAACACCATATATTTT. It encodes CASRDSVRNTIYF. The V gene is TRBV10-2, the J gene TRBJ1-3; tentative D call: TRBD1 (6 bases). CDR3 length: 13 amino acids. Germline V gene sequence: CDR1 WSHSY, CDR2 SAAADI. Trimming pared 6 bases from V and 5 bases from J, leaving 11 bases between.

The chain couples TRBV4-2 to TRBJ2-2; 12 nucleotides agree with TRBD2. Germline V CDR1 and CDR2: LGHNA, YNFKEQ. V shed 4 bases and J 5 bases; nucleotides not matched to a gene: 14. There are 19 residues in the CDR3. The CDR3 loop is CASSPTLAGGHGKTGELFF. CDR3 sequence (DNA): TGTGCCAGCAGCCCAACTCTAGCGGGGGGGCACGGGAAGACCGGGGAGCTGTTTTTT.

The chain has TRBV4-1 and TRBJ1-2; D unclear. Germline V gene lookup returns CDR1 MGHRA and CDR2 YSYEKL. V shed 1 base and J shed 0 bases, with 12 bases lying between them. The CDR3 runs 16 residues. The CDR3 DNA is TGCGCCAGCAGCCAAGTGGGAACCGCCTCTAACTATGGCTACACCTTC. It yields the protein CASSQVGTASNYGYTF.

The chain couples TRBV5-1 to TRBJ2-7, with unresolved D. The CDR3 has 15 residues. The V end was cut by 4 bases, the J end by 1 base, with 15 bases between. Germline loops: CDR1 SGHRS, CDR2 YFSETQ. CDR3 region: CASSQDGTESYEQYF. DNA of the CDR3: TGCGCCAGCAGCCAGGACGGAACCGAATCCTACGAGCAGTACTTC.

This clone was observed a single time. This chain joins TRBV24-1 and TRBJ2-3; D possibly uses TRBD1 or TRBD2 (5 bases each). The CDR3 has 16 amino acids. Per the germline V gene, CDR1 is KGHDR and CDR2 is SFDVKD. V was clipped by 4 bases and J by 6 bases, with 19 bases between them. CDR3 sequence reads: CATSEWDRWGFDTQYF. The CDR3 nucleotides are TGTGCCACCAGTGAATGGGACCGGTGGGGGTTCGATACGCAGTATTTT.

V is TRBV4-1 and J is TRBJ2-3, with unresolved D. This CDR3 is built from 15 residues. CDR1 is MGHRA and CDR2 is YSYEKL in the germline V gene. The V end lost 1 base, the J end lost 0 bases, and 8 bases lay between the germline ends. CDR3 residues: CASSQVGVSTDTQYF. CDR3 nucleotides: TGCGCCAGCAGCCAAGTAGGCGTTAGCACAGATACGCAGTATTTT.

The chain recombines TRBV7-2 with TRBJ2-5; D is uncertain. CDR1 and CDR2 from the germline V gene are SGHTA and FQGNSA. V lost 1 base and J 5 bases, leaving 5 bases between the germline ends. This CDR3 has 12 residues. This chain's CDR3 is CASSLGWETQYF. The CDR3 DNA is TGTGCCAGCAGCTTAGGTTGGGAGACCCAGTACTTC.

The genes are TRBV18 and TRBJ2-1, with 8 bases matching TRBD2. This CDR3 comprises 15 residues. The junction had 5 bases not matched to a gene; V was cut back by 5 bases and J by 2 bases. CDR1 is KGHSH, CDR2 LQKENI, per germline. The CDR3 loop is CASSSLRGAYNEQFF. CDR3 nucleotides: TGTGCCAGCTCATCTCTGCGGGGGGCCTACAATGAGCAGTTCTTC.

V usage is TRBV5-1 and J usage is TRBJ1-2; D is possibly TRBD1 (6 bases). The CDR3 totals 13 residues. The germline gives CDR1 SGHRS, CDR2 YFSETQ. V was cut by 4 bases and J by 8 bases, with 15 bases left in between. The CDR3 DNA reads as TGCGCCAGCAGCCTCGGACAGCTGTGGGGCTACACCTTC. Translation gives CASSLGQLWGYTF.

CDR3: CASSIAPTLNTEAFF. CDR3 in DNA: TGTGCCAGTAGTATAGCACCGACATTGAACACTGAAGCTTTCTTT. V usage is TRBV19 and J usage is TRBJ1-1; D gene uncertain. Germline values: CDR1 LNHDA, CDR2 SQIVND (reference sequence). The CDR3 contains 15 residues. V was cut by 1 base and J by 0 bases, with 9 bases left in between.

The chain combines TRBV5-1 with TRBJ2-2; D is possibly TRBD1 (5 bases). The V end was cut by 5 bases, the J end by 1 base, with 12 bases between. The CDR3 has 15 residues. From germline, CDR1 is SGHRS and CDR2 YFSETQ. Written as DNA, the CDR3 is TGCGCCAGCAGTCCACAGGTTCAGAACACCGGGGAGCTGTTTTTT. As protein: CASSPQVQNTGELFF.

CDR3 nucleotide sequence: TGTGCCAGCAGGTCCGACAGGGTTCCTGGAAACACCATATATTTT. This codes for CASRSDRVPGNTIYF. The rearrangement joins TRBV5-8 to TRBJ1-3; 7 bases line up with TRBD1. V lost 5 bases to trimming and J lost 2 bases; unmatched junction nucleotides: 7. The germline V gene has CDR1 SGHTS and CDR2 YDEGEE. The CDR3 spans 15 residues.

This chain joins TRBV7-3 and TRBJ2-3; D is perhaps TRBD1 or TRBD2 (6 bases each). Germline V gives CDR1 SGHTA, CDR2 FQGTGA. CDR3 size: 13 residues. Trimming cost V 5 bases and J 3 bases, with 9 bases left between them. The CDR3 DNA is TGTGCCAGCAGCCTAGGGGGGACAGATACGCAGTATTTT. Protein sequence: CASSLGGTDTQYF.

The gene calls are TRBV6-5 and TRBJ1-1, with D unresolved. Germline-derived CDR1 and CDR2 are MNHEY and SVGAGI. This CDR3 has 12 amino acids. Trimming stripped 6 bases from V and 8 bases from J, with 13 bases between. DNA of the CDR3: TGTGCCAGCAGGAAACAAAAGCGGGAAGCTTTCTTT. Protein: CASRKQKREAFF.

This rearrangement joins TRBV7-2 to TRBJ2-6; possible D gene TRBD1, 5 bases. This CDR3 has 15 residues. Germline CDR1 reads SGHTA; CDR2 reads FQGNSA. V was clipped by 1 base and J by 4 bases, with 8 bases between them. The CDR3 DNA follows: TGTGCCAGCAGCTTAGACTGGACAGGGGCCAACGTCCTGACTTTC. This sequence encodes CASSLDWTGANVLTF.

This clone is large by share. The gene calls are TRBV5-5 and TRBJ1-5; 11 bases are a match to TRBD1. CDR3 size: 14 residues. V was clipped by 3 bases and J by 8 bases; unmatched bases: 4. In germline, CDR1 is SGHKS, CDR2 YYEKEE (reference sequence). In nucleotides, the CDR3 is TGTGCCAGCAGCTCCCAGGGACAGGGGGAGCCCCAGCATTTT. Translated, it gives CASSSQGQGEPQHF.

The CDR3 sequence: CASSQFGGGGANEQFF. CDR3 in DNA: TGTGCCAGCAGCCAATTCGGTGGCGGGGGGGCCAATGAGCAGTTCTTC. The rearrangement uses TRBV3-1 (or the pseudogene TRBV3-2) and TRBJ2-1, with 9 bases identical to TRBD2. There are 16 residues in the CDR3. J gave up 6 bases and V 2 bases, and 8 bases lay outside the gene matches. Germline CDR1 is LGHDT and CDR2 is YNNKEL (reference sequence).

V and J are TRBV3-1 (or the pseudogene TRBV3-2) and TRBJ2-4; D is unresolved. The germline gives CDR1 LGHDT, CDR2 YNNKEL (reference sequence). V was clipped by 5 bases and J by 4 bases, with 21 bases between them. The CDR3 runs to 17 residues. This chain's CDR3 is CASSASCPICKKNIQYF. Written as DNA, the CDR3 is TGTGCCAGCAGCGCGTCGTGTCCCATTTGCAAAAAAAACATTCAGTACTTC.

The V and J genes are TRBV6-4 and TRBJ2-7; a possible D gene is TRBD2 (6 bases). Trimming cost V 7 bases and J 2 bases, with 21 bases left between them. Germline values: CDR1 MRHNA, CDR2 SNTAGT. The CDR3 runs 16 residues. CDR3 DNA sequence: TGTGCCAGCACCACTACCGGGACCTCGGGGGCCTACGAGCAGTACTTC. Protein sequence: CASTTTGTSGAYEQYF.